This is a list of T cell receptor beta chains from one sample in a study of T cells in Graves' hyperthyroidism and ophthalmopathy. TCRdb reanalysed the multiplex PCR reads using MiXCR and keeps one entry per CDR3 protein. The data hold 600,000 to 900,000 distinct CDR3 sequences, with roughly 15% observed a single time. Input material: blood. These receptors originate from a man between 18 and 29 years old with Graves' hyperthyroidism. Each CDR3 is given with its conserved first and last residue. The D gene is left open where the match is weak. Clone size is stated in some rows and not others, as once, few, many or a class when expanded.

clone_size | d_call | j_call | v_call | cdr3_aa | cdr3_nt
. | . | TRBJ1-5 | TRBV5-6 | CASSLDRGRRGNQPQHF | TGTGCCAGCAGCTTGGATCGGGGGCGCCGGGGCAATCAGCCCCAGCATTTT
. | . | TRBJ2-1 | TRBV20-1 | CSAEGGANSYNEQFF | TGCAGTGCCGAAGGGGGGGCTAACTCCTACAATGAGCAGTTCTTC
few | TRBD1 | TRBJ1-2 | TRBV2 | CASSSQGSYGYTF | TGTGCCAGCAGTTCACAGGGGAGCTATGGCTACACCTTC
. | . | TRBJ2-1 | TRBV20-1 | CSASGRVNEQFF | TGCAGTGCTAGCGGGAGAGTAAATGAGCAGTTCTTC
. | . | TRBJ1-2 | TRBV7-9 | CASTKTGSQNYGYTF | TGTGCCAGCACGAAGACAGGCTCTCAAAACTATGGCTACACCTTC
many | . | TRBJ2-1 | TRBV6-2/TRBV6-3 | CASSYGDEQFF | TGTGCCAGCAGTTATGGGGATGAGCAGTTCTTC
. | . | TRBJ1-6 | TRBV28 | CASSLGTLVYNSPLHF | TGTGCCAGCAGTTTAGGGACATTGGTTTATAATTCACCCCTCCACTTT
many | . | TRBJ2-1 | TRBV28 | CASSPGRGYEQFF | TGTGCCAGCAGTCCCGGAAGGGGGTATGAGCAGTTCTTC
few | . | TRBJ1-4 | TRBV27 | CASSREPPSFPATNEKLFF | TGTGCCAGCAGTCGGGAGCCGCCCTCTTTCCCTGCAACTAATGAAAAACTGTTTTTT
. | . | TRBJ2-5 | TRBV18 | CASSPPVSTEKGETQYF | TGTGCCAGCTCACCACCGGTTTCGACAGAAAAGGGAGAGACCCAGTACTTC
. | . | TRBJ2-1 | TRBV19 | CATTPGFYNEQFF | TGTGCCACGACACCCGGGTTCTACAATGAGCAGTTCTTC
many | . | TRBJ2-7 | TRBV7-9 | CASSFAGWDEQYF | TGTGCCAGCAGCTTTGCAGGGTGGGACGAGCAGTACTTC
few | TRBD1 | TRBJ2-7 | TRBV20-1 | CSATPGQGYSYEQYF | TGCAGTGCTACCCCCGGACAGGGCTATTCCTACGAGCAGTACTTC
. | TRBD2 | TRBJ2-3 | TRBV7-8 | CASSLRLAGVSDTQYF | TGTGCCAGCAGCTTAAGACTAGCGGGAGTGTCAGATACGCAGTATTTT
few | TRBD2 | TRBJ2-7 | TRBV9 | CASSVAGTRASEQYF | TGTGCCAGCAGCGTAGCGGGGACTAGAGCCTCCGAGCAGTACTTC
many | TRBD1 | TRBJ1-1 | TRBV5-1 | CASSLEAGGGSTEAFF | TGCGCCAGCAGCTTGGAGGCAGGGGGAGGTTCCACTGAAGCTTTCTTT
many | . | TRBJ2-7 | TRBV28 | CASSLLGGSYEQYF | TGTGCCAGCAGTTTGTTAGGAGGGAGCTACGAGCAGTACTTC
many | TRBD1 | TRBJ1-4 | TRBV24-1 | CATSDGRQGTNEKLFF | TGTGCCACCAGTGACGGGCGACAGGGGACTAATGAAAAACTGTTTTTT
. | TRBD1 | TRBJ2-7 | TRBV6-5 | CASSYWQDRGFLQYF | TGTGCCAGCAGTTACTGGCAGGACAGGGGATTTCTGCAGTACTTC
. | . | TRBJ1-5 | TRBV19 | CASSIYRGSNQPQHF | TGTGCCAGTAGTATATATCGGGGGAGCAATCAGCCCCAGCATTTT
. | . | TRBJ2-3 | TRBV19 | CASSILDTQYF | TGTGCCAGTAGTATTTTGGATACGCAGTATTTT
few | TRBD2 | TRBJ2-1 | TRBV20-1 | CSADAGAYNEQFF | TGCAGTGCTGACGCGGGGGCCTACAATGAGCAGTTCTTC
many | . | TRBJ2-5 | TRBV20-1 | CSARPTSDPRGETQYF | TGCAGTGCTAGGCCAACTAGCGACCCCAGGGGAGAGACCCAGTACTTC
many | TRBD1 | TRBJ1-2 | TRBV18 | CASSPRTGNTAPGYTF | TGTGCCAGCTCACCACGGACAGGGAATACAGCCCCTGGCTACACCTTC
once | . | TRBJ2-5 | TRBV2 | CASRGDAARETQYF | TGTGCCAGCAGGGGGGACGCGGCTAGAGAGACCCAGTACTTC
many | TRBD2 | TRBJ2-3 | TRBV27 | CASSRTSGGTQYF | TGTGCCAGCAGCCGGACTAGCGGTGGAACGCAGTATTTT
. | . | TRBJ2-7 | TRBV7-2 | CASSLRTGNEQYF | TGTGCCAGCAGCTTACGAACAGGGAACGAGCAGTACTTC
few | TRBD1 | TRBJ1-1 | TRBV27 | CASTPTGVGVNTEAFF | TGTGCCAGCACCCCGACAGGGGTAGGAGTGAACACTGAAGCTTTCTTT
. | . | TRBJ1-2 | TRBV3-1 | CASSPRDVTNYGYTF | TGTGCCAGCAGCCCGCGGGATGTTACTAACTATGGCTACACCTTC
. | . | TRBJ2-5 | TRBV5-1 | CASSLVPTKETQYF | TGCGCCAGCAGCTTGGTTCCCACCAAAGAGACCCAGTACTTC
few | TRBD2 | TRBJ2-1 | TRBV5-1 | CASSPDPPPLASYNEQFF | TGCGCCAGCAGTCCCGATCCCCCCCCACTAGCGTCCTACAATGAGCAGTTCTTC
many | . | TRBJ1-2 | TRBV20-1 | CSLGGGYGYTF | TGCAGTCTTGGAGGTGGATATGGCTACACCTTC
few | . | TRBJ2-5 | TRBV6-1 | CASSSQGSETQYF | TGTGCCAGCAGCTCCCAGGGTTCCGAGACCCAGTACTTC
few | . | TRBJ2-7 | TRBV28 | CASSFHQVGSYEQYF | TGTGCCAGCAGTTTCCATCAAGTAGGGTCCTACGAGCAGTACTTC
. | . | TRBJ2-1 | TRBV13 | CASMRGLSTYNEQFF | TGTGCCAGCATGAGGGGGTTAAGCACCTACAATGAGCAGTTCTTC
many | . | TRBJ1-1 | TRBV28 | CASSSSLNTEAFF | TGTGCCAGCAGTTCCAGCCTGAACACTGAAGCTTTCTTT
few | . | TRBJ1-1 | TRBV19 | CASSIGTEKEAFF | TGTGCCAGTAGTATAGGGACAGAAAAGGAAGCTTTCTTT